The clone carrying this T cell receptor (beta chain) showed up just once. CDR1 SGDLS and CDR2 YYNGEE come from the germline V gene. The CDR3 is made up of 17 amino acids. Trimming removed 2 bases from V and 0 bases from J; junction bases left unmatched: 6. The data were taken from a study of blood T cell repertoires in COVID-19. Study summary: Sites in the United States, Italy and Spain provided acute and convalescent COVID-19 samples. From T cells, B-cell-depleted T cells, or PBMCs came the material, which was cDNA or gDNA.

Per the authors' pipeline: Nucleated cell number was recorded as an estimate derived from reference gene primer amplification. TCRdb's copy holds only in-frame clones and misses some; the assay was immunoSEQ multiplex PCR. Clonal size and the V and J genes are those of that table, whereas D and trimming came from the DNA. Of 11,000 to 15,000 clones listed, roughly 89% were seen once; the top ten hold 33%. Sample: peripheral blood. The chain combines TRBV9 with TRBJ2-2, with TRBD1 matching over 8 bases. This TCR came from a human donor in a cohort sampled during active COVID-19. The CDR3 spells CASSVPEDRANTGELFF. For the CDR3, the DNA is TGTGCCAGCAGCGTCCCGGAGGACAGGGCGAACACCGGGGAGCTGTTTTTT.